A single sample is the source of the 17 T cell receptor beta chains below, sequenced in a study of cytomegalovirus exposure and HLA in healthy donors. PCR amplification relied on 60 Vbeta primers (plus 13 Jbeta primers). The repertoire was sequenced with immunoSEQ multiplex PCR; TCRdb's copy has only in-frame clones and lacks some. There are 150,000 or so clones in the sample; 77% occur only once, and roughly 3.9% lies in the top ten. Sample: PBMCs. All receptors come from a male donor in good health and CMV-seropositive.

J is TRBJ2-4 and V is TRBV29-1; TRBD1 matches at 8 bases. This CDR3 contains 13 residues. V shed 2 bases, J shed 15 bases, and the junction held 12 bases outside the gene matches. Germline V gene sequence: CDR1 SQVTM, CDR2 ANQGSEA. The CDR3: CSVESGGEDSRYF. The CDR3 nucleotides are TGCAGCGTTGAATCAGGGGGCGAGGATAGTCGGTACTTC.

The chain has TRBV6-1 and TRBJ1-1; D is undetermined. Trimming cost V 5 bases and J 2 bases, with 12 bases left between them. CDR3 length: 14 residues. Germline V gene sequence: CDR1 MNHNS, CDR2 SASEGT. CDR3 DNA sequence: TGTGCCAGCAGTTTCCGGACTGGTAACACTGAAGCTTTCTTT. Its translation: CASSFRTGNTEAFF.

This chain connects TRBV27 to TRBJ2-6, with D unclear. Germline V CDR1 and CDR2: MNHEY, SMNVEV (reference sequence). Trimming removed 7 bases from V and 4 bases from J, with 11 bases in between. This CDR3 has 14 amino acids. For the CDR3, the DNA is TGTGCCAGCACCTCGCACTCGGGGGCCAACGTCCTGACTTTC. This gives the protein CASTSHSGANVLTF.

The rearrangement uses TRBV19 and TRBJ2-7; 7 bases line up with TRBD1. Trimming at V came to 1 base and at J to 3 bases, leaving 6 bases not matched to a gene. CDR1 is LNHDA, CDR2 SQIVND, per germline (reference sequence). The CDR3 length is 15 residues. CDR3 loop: CASSIVTGPNYEQYF. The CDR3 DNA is TGTGCCAGTAGTATAGTGACAGGGCCGAACTACGAGCAGTACTTC.

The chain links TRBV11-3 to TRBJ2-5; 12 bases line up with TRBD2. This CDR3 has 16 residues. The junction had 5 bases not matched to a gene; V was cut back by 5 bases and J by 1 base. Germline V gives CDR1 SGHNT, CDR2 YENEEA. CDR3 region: CASSLGLAGSQETQYF. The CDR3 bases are TGTGCCAGCAGCCTCGGACTAGCGGGGAGCCAAGAGACCCAGTACTTC.

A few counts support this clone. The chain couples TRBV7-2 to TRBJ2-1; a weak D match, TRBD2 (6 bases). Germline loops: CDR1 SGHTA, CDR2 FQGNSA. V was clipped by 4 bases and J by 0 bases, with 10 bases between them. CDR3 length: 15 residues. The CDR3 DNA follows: TGTGCCAGCAGCTCGACTAGTTCCTCCTACAATGAGCAGTTCTTC. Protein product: CASSSTSSSYNEQFF.

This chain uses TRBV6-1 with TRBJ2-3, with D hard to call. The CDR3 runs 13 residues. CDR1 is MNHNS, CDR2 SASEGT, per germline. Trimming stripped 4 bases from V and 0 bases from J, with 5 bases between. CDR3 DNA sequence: TGTGCCAGCAGTGTTTCTAGCACAGATACGCAGTATTTT. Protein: CASSVSSTDTQYF.

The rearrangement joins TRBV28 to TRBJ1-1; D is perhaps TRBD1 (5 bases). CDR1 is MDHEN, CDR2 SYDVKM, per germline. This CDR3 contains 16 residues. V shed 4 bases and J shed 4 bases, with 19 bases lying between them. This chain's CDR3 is CASSSRLGQGLTEAFF. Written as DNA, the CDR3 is TGTGCCAGCAGTTCGCGATTGGGGCAGGGTCTCACTGAAGCTTTCTTT.

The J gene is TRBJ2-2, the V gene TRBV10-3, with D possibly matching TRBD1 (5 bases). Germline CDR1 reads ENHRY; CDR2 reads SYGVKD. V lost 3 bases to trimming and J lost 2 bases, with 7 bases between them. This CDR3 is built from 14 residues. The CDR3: CAISDWTNTGELFF. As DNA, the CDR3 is TGTGCCATCAGTGATTGGACAAACACCGGGGAGCTGTTTTTT.

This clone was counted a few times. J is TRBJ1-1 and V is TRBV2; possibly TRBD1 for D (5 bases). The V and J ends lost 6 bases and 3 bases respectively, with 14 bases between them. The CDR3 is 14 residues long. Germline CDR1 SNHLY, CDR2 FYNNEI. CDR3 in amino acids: CASRPMAGYTEAFF. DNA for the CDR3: TGTGCCAGCAGACCCATGGCAGGGTACACTGAAGCTTTCTTT.

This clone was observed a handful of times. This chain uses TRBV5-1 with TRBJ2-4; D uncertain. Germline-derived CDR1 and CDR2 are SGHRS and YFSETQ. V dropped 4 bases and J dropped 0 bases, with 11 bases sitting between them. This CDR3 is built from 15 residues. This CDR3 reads CASSVGPEAKNIQYF. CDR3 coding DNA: TGCGCCAGCAGCGTGGGTCCAGAAGCCAAAAACATTCAGTACTTC.

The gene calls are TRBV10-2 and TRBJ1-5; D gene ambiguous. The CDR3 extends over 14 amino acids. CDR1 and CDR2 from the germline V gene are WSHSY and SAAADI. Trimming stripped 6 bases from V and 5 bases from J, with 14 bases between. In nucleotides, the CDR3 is TGCGCCAGCAGCCCCGTCGGGAGCCATCAGCCCCAGCATTTT. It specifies CASSPVGSHQPQHF.

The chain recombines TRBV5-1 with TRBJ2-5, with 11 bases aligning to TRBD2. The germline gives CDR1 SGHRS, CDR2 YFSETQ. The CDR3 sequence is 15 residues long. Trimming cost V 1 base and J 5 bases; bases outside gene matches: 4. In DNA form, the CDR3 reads TGCGCCAGCAGCTTGCTCCCTAGCGGGGGGGAGACCCAGTACTTC. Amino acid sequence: CASSLLPSGGETQYF.

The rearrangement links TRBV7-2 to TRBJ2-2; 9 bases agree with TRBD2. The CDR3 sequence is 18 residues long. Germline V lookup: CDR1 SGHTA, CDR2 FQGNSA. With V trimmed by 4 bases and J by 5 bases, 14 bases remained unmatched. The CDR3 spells CASSSTIPGLAGTGELFF. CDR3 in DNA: TGTGCCAGCAGCTCTACCATACCGGGACTAGCAGGGACCGGGGAGCTGTTTTTT.

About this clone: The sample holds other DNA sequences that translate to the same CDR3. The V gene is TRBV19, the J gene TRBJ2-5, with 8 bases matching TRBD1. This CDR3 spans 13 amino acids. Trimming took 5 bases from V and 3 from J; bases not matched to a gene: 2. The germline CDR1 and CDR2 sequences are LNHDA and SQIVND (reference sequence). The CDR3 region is CASSVDREETQYF. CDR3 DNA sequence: TGTGCCAGTAGTGTGGACAGGGAAGAGACCCAGTACTTC.

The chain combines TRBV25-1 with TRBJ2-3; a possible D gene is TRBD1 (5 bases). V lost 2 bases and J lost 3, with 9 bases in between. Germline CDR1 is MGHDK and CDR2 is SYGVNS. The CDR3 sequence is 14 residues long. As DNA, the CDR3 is TGTGCCAGCAGTGAAGGGGCAGGGACAGATACGCAGTATTTT. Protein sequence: CASSEGAGTDTQYF.

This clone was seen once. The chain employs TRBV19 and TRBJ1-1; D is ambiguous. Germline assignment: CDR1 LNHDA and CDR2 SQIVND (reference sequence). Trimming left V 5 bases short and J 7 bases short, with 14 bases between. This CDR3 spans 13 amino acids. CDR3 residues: CASSAANSREAFF. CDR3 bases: TGTGCCAGTAGTGCCGCAAACAGTCGTGAAGCTTTCTTT.